This T cell receptor beta chain was found in a study of read filtering for tumor transcriptome and immune sequencing. Study at large: R-ISS stage counts were eight or nine for I, about 16 for II, about seven for III. Whole-transcriptome libraries were prepared after DNase treatment. Broader study findings: Compared with RNA-seq, IR-seq gave much higher clonotype depth and reliability.

V was shortened by 4 bases and J by 6 bases, with 16 bases between the two germline ends. There are 15 residues in the CDR3. In germline, CDR1 is LGHDT, CDR2 YNNKEL (reference sequence). This library used roughly 0.4 ug RNA and molecular barcoded adaptors spanning alpha/delta and beta/gamma chains. TCRdb ran MiXCR on the reads and lists one entry per CDR3 protein. The sample includes more than 35,000 distinct CDR3 sequences, about an eighth of them seen just once. Sampling of bone marrow took place during active disease in every patient. This clonotype is medium-sized within its sample. Its antigen remains unidentified.

This receptor was identified in a donor aged 40 or over with multiple myeloma. The source material was a population of CD138-negative cells sorted from bone marrow. V is TRBV3-1 and J is TRBJ2-1, with D perhaps TRBD2 (6 bases). In nucleotides, the CDR3 is TGTGCCAGCAGCCGCCAGCGGGCCAAGGGCAATGAGCAGTTCTTC. Translating it yields CASSRQRAKGNEQFF.